These T cell receptor beta chains were read from a single sample in a study of blood T cell repertoires in COVID-19. Profiled with immunoSEQ multiplex PCR; TCRdb holds only in-frame clones, not every one. In the table there are 200,000 to 250,000 clones, roughly 88% of which are singletons. The sequenced sample was peripheral blood. These receptors were obtained from a woman at least 80 years old with COVID-19, enrolled during active disease. CDR3s include the opening cysteine and the closing phenylalanine or tryptophan. A D gene is named only where the DNA matches it firmly. Clone sizes are given selectively: once, few, many, or a class where the clone is expanded.

v_call	j_call	d_call	clone_size	cdr3_length	cdr3_nt	cdr3_aa
TRBV7-2	TRBJ1-6	TRBD1	NA	16	TGTGCCAGCACAAAACAGGGGAAGTCCTATAATTCACCCCTCCACTTT	CASTKQGKSYNSPLHF
TRBV20-1	TRBJ1-2	NA	NA	10	TGCAGTGCTTACCCGGGGGGCTACACCTTC	CSAYPGGYTF
TRBV19	TRBJ1-3	NA	once	16	TGTGCCAGTGGAGATCGCGGGGGTTTTTCGGGAAACACCATATATTTT	CASGDRGGFSGNTIYF
TRBV6-2/TRBV6-3	TRBJ2-5	NA	NA	14	TGTGCCAGCAGTTACTCTAGCACCCAAGAGACCCAGTACTTC	CASSYSSTQETQYF
TRBV3-1/TRBV3-2	TRBJ1-4	NA	NA	16	TGTGCCAGCAGGCAAACTTTGACAGCAACTAATGAAAAACTGTTTTTT	CASRQTLTATNEKLFF
TRBV18	TRBJ2-2	NA	NA	15	TGTGCCAGCTCACCAATGACAGGTGTTACCGGGGAGCTGTTTTTT	CASSPMTGVTGELFF
TRBV12-5	TRBJ2-3	NA	NA	14	TGTGCTAGTGGCCTTGGGGCCCGCACAGATACGCAGTATTTT	CASGLGARTDTQYF
TRBV7-3	TRBJ1-2	TRBD1	once	14	TGTGCCAGCAGCTCGGGACAGGGAGTGAATGGCTACACCTTC	CASSSGQGVNGYTF
TRBV4-2	TRBJ1-2	TRBD1	NA	16	TGTGCCAGCAGCCTCCTAAGCGGACAGGGAGGAGGTGGCTACACCTTC	CASSLLSGQGGGGYTF
TRBV6-1	TRBJ1-2	NA	NA	16	TGTGCCAGCAGTGAAGATGTTGGCAGGGAAGGCTATGGCTACACCTTC	CASSEDVGREGYGYTF
TRBV6-5	TRBJ1-2	NA	once	14	TGTGCCAGCAGCCCCCATACGGGTCCCTATGGCTACACCTTC	CASSPHTGPYGYTF
TRBV5-1	TRBJ1-3	NA	NA	13	TGCGCCAGCAGCATACAAGATGGAAACACCATATATTTT	CASSIQDGNTIYF
TRBV5-4	TRBJ2-3	TRBD1	NA	13	TGTGCCAGCAGCCAGGACAGGGAGGATACGCAGTATTTT	CASSQDREDTQYF
TRBV6-2/TRBV6-3	TRBJ2-7	TRBD1	NA	14	TGTGCCAGCAGTTACCCGGGGACAGGGAAAGAGCAGTACTTC	CASSYPGTGKEQYF
TRBV7-2	TRBJ1-1	TRBD1	NA	14	TGTGCCAGCAGCGAACAGGGGGCGCTCTTATATGCTTTCTTT	CASSEQGALLYAFF
TRBV5-6	TRBJ1-5	TRBD1	NA	16	TGTGCCAGCAGCCTGAGGACAGGGGGCGCTTTTCAGCCCCAGCATTTT	CASSLRTGGAFQPQHF
TRBV2	TRBJ1-1	TRBD1	NA	13	TGTGCCAGCAGCGAACAGGGGTACACTGAAGCTTTCTTT	CASSEQGYTEAFF
TRBV9	TRBJ1-2	NA	once	15	TGTGCCAGCAGCGTCCTGGGGCGCCAGGGTCATGGCTACACCTTC	CASSVLGRQGHGYTF
TRBV4-2	TRBJ2-5	TRBD2	once	16	TGTGCCAGCAGCCAAGATGAACTAGCGGGGGCCATTACCCAGTACTTC	CASSQDELAGAITQYF
TRBV2	TRBJ2-4	TRBD1	NA	16	TGTGCCAGCAGTCCCACAGGGGGCGCAACCAAAAACATTCAGTACTTC	CASSPTGGATKNIQYF
TRBV6-5	TRBJ1-2	TRBD1	NA	15	TGTGCCAGCAGTCGACAACAGGGGTCGGGCTATGGCTACACCTTC	CASSRQQGSGYGYTF
TRBV19	TRBJ1-1	NA	few	14	TGTGCCAGTAGTCAAGATAGACAGGTTGTTGAAGCTTTCTTT	CASSQDRQVVEAFF
TRBV7-9	TRBJ2-5	TRBD1	NA	14	TGTGCCAGCAGCCCGGACAGGGGGCAAGAGACCCAGTACTTC	CASSPDRGQETQYF
TRBV6-5	TRBJ1-6	NA	NA	14	TGTGCCAGCGGGCAGAGCTCCTATAATTCACCCCTCCACTTT	CASGQSSYNSPLHF
TRBV6-5	TRBJ2-1	TRBD2	NA	15	TGTGCCAGCAGTTATGGGCTAGCGGGGAGGAATGAGCAGTTCTTC	CASSYGLAGRNEQFF
TRBV19	TRBJ2-3	NA	NA	15	TGTGCCAGTAGTATCGAGGGCGTTGAGGCAGATACGCAGTATTTT	CASSIEGVEADTQYF
TRBV5-1	TRBJ1-2	TRBD1	once	15	TGCGCCAGCAGCCGCGGGACAGGCACGTCGGTTGGCTACACCTTC	CASSRGTGTSVGYTF
TRBV6-5	TRBJ2-7	NA	NA	15	TGTGCCACCTGGAGAGACACCTTGGGGGCTTACGAGCAGTACTTC	CATWRDTLGAYEQYF
TRBV18	TRBJ2-5	NA	NA	13	TGTGCCAGCTCACGTGGCGGTCAAGAGACCCAGTACTTC	CASSRGGQETQYF
TRBV6-6	TRBJ2-3	NA	NA	17	TGTGCCAGCAGTCCCCGAAGGGGCGGGGGCGGTGCAGATACGCAGTATTTT	CASSPRRGGGGADTQYF
TRBV28	TRBJ1-1	NA	NA	13	TGTGCCAGCAGACCGCAGGCCCCGGCTGAAGCTTTCTTT	CASRPQAPAEAFF
TRBV11-2	TRBJ2-7	NA	NA	12	TGTGCCAGCAGCTTAGTCGTCTACGAGCAGTACTTC	CASSLVVYEQYF
TRBV10-3	TRBJ1-1	NA	few	13	TGTGCCATCAGTGACTCCCTCGGGGTGAAAGCTTTCTTT	CAISDSLGVKAFF
TRBV7-6	TRBJ1-1	NA	NA	14	TGTGCCAGCAGTAACGCAGGATTGAACACTGAAGCTTTCTTT	CASSNAGLNTEAFF
TRBV7-2	TRBJ2-4	TRBD2	once	18	TGTGCCAGCAGGGACGGGACTAGCGGGGTTGGGGTCAAAAACATTCAGTACTTC	CASRDGTSGVGVKNIQYF
TRBV7-3	TRBJ2-1	TRBD2	NA	14	TGTGCCAGCAGCCCCGCGGGGGGTATCGGTGAGCAGTTCTTC	CASSPAGGIGEQFF
TRBV5-4	TRBJ1-2	TRBD1	NA	15	TGTGCCAGCAGCTGGACAGGGAGAGGGGACTATGGCTACACCTTC	CASSWTGRGDYGYTF
TRBV6-5	TRBJ1-2	TRBD1	NA	15	TGTGCCAGCAGTTATCGTCTGGACAGGGGGTACGGCTACACCTTC	CASSYRLDRGYGYTF
TRBV5-5	TRBJ1-2	TRBD1	NA	15	TGTGCCAGCAGCTTGGAAGGGACAGTACCCTATGGCTACACCTTC	CASSLEGTVPYGYTF